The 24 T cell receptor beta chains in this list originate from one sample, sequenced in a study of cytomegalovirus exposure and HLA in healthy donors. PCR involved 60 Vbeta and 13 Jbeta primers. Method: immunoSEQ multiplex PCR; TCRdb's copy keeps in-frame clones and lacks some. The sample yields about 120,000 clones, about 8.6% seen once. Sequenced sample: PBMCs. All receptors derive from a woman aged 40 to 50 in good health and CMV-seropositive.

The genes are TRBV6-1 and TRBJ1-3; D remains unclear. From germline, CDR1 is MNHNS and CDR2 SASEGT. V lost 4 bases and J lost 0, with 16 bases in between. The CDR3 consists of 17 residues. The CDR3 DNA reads TGTGCCAGCAGTGGCTCGAGCCGCTGGAGCTCTGGAAACACCATATATTTT. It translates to CASSGSSRWSSGNTIYF.

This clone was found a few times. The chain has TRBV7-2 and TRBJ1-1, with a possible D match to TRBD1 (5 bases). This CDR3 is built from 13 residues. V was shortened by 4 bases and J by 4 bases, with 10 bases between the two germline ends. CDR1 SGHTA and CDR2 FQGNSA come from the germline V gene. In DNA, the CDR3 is TGTGCCAGCAGCTACCAGGGTTTCACTGAAGCTTTCTTT. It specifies CASSYQGFTEAFF.

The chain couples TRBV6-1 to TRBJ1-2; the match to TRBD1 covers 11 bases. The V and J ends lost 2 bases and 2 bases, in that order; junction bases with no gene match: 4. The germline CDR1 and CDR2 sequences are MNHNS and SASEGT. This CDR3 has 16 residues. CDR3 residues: CASSERTGGDNYGYTF. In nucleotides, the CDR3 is TGTGCCAGCAGTGAACGGACAGGGGGCGACAACTATGGCTACACCTTC.

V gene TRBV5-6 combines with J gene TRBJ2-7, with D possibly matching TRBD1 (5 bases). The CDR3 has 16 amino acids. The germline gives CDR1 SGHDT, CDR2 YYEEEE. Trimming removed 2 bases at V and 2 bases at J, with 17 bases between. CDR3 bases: TGTGCCAGCAGCTTTTTAGGGGCAGAGGACACCTACGAGCAGTACTTC. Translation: CASSFLGAEDTYEQYF.

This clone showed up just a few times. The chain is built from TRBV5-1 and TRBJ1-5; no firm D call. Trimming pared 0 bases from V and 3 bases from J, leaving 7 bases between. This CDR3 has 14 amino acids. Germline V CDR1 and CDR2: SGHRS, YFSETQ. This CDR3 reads CASSLGSDNQPQHF. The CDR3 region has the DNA TGCGCCAGCAGCTTGGGTTCAGACAATCAGCCCCAGCATTTT.

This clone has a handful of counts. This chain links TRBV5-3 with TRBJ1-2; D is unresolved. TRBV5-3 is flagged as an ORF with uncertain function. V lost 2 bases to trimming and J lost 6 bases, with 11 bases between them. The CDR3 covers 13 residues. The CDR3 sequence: CARSLRKEDGYTF. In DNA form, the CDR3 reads TGTGCCAGAAGCTTACGAAAAGAGGATGGCTACACCTTC.

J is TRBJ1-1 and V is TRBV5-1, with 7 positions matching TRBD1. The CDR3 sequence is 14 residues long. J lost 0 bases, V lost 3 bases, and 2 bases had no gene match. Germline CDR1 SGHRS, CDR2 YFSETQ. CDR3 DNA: TGCGCCAGCAGCTACGGGACAGTGAACACTGAAGCTTTCTTT. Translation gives CASSYGTVNTEAFF.

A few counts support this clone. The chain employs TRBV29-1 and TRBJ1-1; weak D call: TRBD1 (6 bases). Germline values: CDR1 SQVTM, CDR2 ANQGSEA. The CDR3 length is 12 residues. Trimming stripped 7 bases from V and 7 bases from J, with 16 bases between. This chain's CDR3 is CSAEPGAIEAFF. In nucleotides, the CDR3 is TGCAGCGCCGAACCAGGGGCGATTGAAGCTTTCTTT.

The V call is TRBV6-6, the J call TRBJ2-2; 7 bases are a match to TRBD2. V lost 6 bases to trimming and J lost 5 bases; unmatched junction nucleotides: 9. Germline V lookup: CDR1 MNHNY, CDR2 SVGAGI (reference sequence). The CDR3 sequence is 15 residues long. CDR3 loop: CASSPGGLYTGELFF. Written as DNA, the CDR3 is TGTGCCAGCAGCCCGGGGGGACTTTATACCGGGGAGCTGTTTTTT.

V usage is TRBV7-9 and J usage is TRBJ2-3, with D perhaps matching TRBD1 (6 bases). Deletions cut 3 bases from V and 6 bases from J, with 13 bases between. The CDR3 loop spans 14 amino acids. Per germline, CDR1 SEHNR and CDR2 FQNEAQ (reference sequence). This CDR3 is CASSFDRRRDTQYF. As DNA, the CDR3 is TGTGCCAGCAGCTTCGACAGGAGGAGGGATACGCAGTATTTT.

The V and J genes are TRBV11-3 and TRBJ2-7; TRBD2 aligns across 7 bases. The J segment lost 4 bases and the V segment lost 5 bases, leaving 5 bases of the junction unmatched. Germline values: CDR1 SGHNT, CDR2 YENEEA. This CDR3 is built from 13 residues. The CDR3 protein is CASSPGLEYEQYF. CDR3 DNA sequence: TGTGCCAGCAGCCCCGGACTAGAATACGAGCAGTACTTC.

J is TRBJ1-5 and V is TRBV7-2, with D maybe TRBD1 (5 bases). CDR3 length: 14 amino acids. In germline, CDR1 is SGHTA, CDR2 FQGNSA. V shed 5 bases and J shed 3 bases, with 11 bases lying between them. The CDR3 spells CASSPQGINQPQHF. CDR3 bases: TGTGCCAGCAGCCCGCAGGGTATCAATCAGCCCCAGCATTTT. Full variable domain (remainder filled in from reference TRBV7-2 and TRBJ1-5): GAGVSQSPSNKVTEKGKDVELRCDPISGHTALYWYRQSLGQGLEFLIYFQGNSAPDKSGLPSDRFSAERTGGSVSTLTIQRTQQEDSAVYLCASSPQGINQPQHFGDGTRLSIL.

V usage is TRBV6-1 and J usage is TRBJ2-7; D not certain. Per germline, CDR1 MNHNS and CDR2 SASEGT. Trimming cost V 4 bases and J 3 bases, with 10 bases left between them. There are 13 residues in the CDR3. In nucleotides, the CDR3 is TGTGCCAGCAGTGCCTCGGCGGACTACGAGCAGTACTTC. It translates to CASSASADYEQYF.

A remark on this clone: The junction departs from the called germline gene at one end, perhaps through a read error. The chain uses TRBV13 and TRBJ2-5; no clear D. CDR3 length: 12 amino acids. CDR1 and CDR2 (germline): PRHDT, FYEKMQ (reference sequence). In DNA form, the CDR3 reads TGTGCCAGCAGTTTAGGGTCGGAGACCCAGTACTTC. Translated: CASSLGSETQYF.

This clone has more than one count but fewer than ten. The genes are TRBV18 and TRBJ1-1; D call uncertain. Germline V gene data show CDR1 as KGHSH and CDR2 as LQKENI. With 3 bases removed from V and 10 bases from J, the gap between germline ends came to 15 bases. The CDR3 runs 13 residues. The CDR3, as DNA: TGTGCCAGCTCACCCCCGATAGTCCCTGCAGCTTTCTTT. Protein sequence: CASSPPIVPAAFF.

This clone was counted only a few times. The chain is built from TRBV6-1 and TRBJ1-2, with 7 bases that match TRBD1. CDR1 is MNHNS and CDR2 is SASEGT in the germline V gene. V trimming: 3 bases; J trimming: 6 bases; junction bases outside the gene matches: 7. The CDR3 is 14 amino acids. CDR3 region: CASSDRQGRDGYTF. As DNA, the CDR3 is TGTGCCAGCAGTGACCGACAGGGTAGGGATGGCTACACCTTC.

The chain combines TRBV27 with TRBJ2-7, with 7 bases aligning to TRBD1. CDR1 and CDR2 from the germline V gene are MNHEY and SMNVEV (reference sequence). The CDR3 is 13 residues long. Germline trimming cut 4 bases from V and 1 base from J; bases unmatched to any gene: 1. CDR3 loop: CASSSGQSYEQYF. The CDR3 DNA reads TGTGCCAGCAGTTCGGGACAGTCCTACGAGCAGTACTTC.

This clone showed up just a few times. The CDR3 region has the DNA TGTGCCAGCAGCCGGGGAAGGGAGCAGTACTTC. Translation: CASSRGREQYF. The V gene is TRBV5-5, the J gene TRBJ2-7, with a weak D call TRBD2 (5 bases). This CDR3 is built from 11 residues. The germline V gene encodes CDR1 SGHKS and CDR2 YYEKEE (reference sequence). Trimming took 4 bases from V and 7 from J, leaving 9 bases between them.

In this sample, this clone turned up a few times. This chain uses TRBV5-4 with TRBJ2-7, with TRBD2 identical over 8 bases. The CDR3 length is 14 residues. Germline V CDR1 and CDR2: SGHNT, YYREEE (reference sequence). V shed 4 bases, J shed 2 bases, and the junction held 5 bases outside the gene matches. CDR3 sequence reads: CASSPLSGAYEQYF. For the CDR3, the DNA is TGTGCCAGCAGCCCCCTTAGCGGGGCCTACGAGCAGTACTTC.

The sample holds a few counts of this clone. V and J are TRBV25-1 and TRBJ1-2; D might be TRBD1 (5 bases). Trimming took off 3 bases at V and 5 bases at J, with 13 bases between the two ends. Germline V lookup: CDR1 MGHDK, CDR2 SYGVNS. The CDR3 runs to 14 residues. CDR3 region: CASSEGRGGYGYTF. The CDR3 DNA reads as TGTGCCAGCAGTGAGGGAAGGGGTGGGTATGGCTACACCTTC.

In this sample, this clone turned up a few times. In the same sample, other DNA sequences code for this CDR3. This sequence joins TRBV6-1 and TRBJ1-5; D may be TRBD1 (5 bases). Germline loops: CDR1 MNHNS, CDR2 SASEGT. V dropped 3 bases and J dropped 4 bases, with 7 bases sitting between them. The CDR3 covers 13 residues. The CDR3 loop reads CASSEGLNQPQHF. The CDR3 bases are TGTGCCAGCAGTGAGGGGCTTAATCAGCCCCAGCATTTT.

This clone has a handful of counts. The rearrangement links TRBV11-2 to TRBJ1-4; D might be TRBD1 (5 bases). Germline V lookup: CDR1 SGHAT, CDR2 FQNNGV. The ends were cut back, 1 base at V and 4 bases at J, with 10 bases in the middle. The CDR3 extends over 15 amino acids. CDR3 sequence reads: CASSLVREVNEKLFF. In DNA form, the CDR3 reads TGTGCCAGCAGCTTAGTCAGGGAGGTTAATGAAAAACTGTTTTTT.

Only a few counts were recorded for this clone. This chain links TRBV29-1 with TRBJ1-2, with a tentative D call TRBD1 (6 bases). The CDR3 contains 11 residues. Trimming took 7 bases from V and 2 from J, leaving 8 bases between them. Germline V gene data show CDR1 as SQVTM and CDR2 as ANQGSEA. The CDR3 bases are TGCAGCGCTGGACAGAACTATGGCTACACCTTC. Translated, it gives CSAGQNYGYTF.

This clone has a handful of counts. CDR3 in amino acids: CAIIKDLLGTDTQYF. DNA for the CDR3: TGTGCCATCATCAAGGATCTACTAGGCACAGATACGCAGTATTTT. J is TRBJ2-3 and V is TRBV10-3, with D perhaps matching TRBD2 (5 bases). Germline-derived CDR1 and CDR2 are ENHRY and SYGVKD. V was pared by 7 bases and J by 1 base, with 15 bases between. The CDR3 is 15 residues long.